This TCR beta chain is drawn from a study of cytomegalovirus exposure and HLA in healthy donors. Only in-frame clones appear in the TCRdb table, and some are missing; sequencing was by immunoSEQ multiplex PCR. The sample includes a few hundred thousand clones, 86% of them seen just once. There are 15 residues in the CDR3. CDR1 and CDR2 from the germline V gene are MNHEY and SMNVEV (reference sequence). Trimming stripped 2 bases from V and 1 base from J, with 9 bases between. The sequencing sample was made of PBMCs. This receptor was identified in a woman younger than 30 in good health and CMV-seronegative. This rearrangement joins TRBV27 to TRBJ1-5, with D tentatively TRBD1 (5 bases). For the CDR3, the DNA is TGTGCCAGCAGTTTAGGGGCAGTGAGCAATCAGCCCCAGCATTTT. Translating it yields CASSLGAVSNQPQHF.